Listed below are T cell receptor beta chains from one sample, sequenced in a study of radiation and T cells in renal cell carcinoma. Here immunoSEQ multiplex PCR was the method, and the copy in TCRdb shows in-frame clones only, minus some. This sample carries about 140,000 clones, around 78% of them seen once, and the ten largest clones take 20% to 25%. The sample here was blood, taken from a patient whose treatment included radiotherapy and nephrectomy. The receptor set was obtained from a woman between 45 and 65 years old with renal cell carcinoma. The CDR3 runs from the conserved cysteine through the conserved F or W. Each record gives: CDR3 protein, CDR3 DNA, D gene, V gene, clone size, J gene, CDR3 length. The D gene is left open where the match is weak. Size values are once, few and many counts, or a class for expanded clones, and some rows have none.

CDR3: CASRQASLNTEAFF; DNA: TGTGCCAGCAGGCAGGCCTCACTGAACACTGAAGCTTTCTTT; D: NA; V: TRBV6-5; size: NA; J: TRBJ1-1; length: 14
CDR3: CASRRGQETHYGYTF; DNA: TGTGCCAGCCGCCGAGGACAGGAGACCCACTATGGCTACACCTTC; D: TRBD1; V: TRBV6-4; size: NA; J: TRBJ1-2; length: 15
CDR3: CASSLPIIHGQYF; DNA: TGTGCCAGCAGCCTTCCTATTATCCATGGGCAGTACTTC; D: NA; V: TRBV7-9; size: NA; J: TRBJ2-7; length: 13
CDR3: CASSTGQGAYEAF; DNA: TGTGCCAGCAGTACCGGACAGGGGGCGTACGAGGCGTTC; D: TRBD1; V: TRBV28; size: NA; J: TRBJ2-7; length: 13
CDR3: CASSPDRGSGNTIYF; DNA: TGTGCCAGCAGCCCTGACAGGGGGTCAGGAAACACCATATATTTT; D: TRBD1; V: TRBV27; size: NA; J: TRBJ1-3; length: 15
CDR3: CASRIGSLPTETQYF; DNA: TGTGCCAGCAGAATCGGAAGTCTACCCACGGAGACCCAGTACTTC; D: NA; V: TRBV6-6; size: NA; J: TRBJ2-5; length: 15
CDR3: CASSGTRAGVGETQYF; DNA: TGTGCCAGCAGTGGAACAAGAGCGGGGGTTGGAGAGACCCAGTACTTC; D: TRBD2; V: TRBV2; size: NA; J: TRBJ2-5; length: 16
CDR3: CASSPTGVYEQYF; DNA: TGTGCCAGTAGTCCGACAGGGGTGTACGAGCAGTACTTC; D: TRBD1; V: TRBV19; size: NA; J: TRBJ2-7; length: 13
CDR3: CASSVATRTIGELFF; DNA: TGTGCCAGCAGCGTAGCTACGCGGACTATAGGGGAGCTGTTTTTT; D: NA; V: TRBV9; size: NA; J: TRBJ2-2; length: 15
CDR3: CASNRDRGGNEQFF; DNA: TGTGCCAGCAACAGGGACAGGGGGGGCAATGAGCAGTTCTTC; D: TRBD1; V: TRBV2; size: NA; J: TRBJ2-1; length: 14
CDR3: CASSAGGPVPEQYF; DNA: TGTGCCAGCAGCGCTGGGGGACCGGTACCCGAGCAGTACTTC; D: NA; V: TRBV9; size: NA; J: TRBJ2-7; length: 14
CDR3: CASSQDSGLNEKLFF; DNA: TGCGCCAGCAGCCAGGACAGTGGGCTTAATGAAAAACTGTTTTTT; D: NA; V: TRBV4-3; size: NA; J: TRBJ1-4; length: 15
CDR3: CASSPLGRGKNIQYF; DNA: TGTGCCAGCAGCCCCCTAGGGAGGGGTAAAAACATTCAGTACTTC; D: TRBD2; V: TRBV11-2; size: NA; J: TRBJ2-4; length: 15
CDR3: CASSALQLNSPLHF; DNA: TGTGCCAGCAGTGCGTTACAGTTGAATTCACCCCTCCACTTT; D: NA; V: TRBV2; size: NA; J: TRBJ1-6; length: 14
CDR3: CASSEFANYGYTF; DNA: TGTGCCAGCAGTGAGTTCGCCAACTATGGCTACACCTTC; D: NA; V: TRBV6-1; size: NA; J: TRBJ1-2; length: 13
CDR3: CASSPRDSGGTGELFF; DNA: TGCGCCAGCAGCCCCCGGGATAGCGGGGGCACCGGGGAGCTGTTTTTT; D: TRBD2; V: TRBV5-1; size: NA; J: TRBJ2-2; length: 16
CDR3: CASRGADLVSYEQYF; DNA: TGCGCCAGCAGGGGGGCGGACCTTGTCTCCTACGAGCAGTACTTC; D: NA; V: TRBV5-1; size: NA; J: TRBJ2-7; length: 15
CDR3: CASSLTSSYEQYF; DNA: TGTGCCAGCAGCCTGACTTCCTCCTACGAGCAGTACTTC; D: NA; V: TRBV7-8; size: NA; J: TRBJ2-7; length: 13
CDR3: CASSLTRKETQYF; DNA: TGTGCCAGCAGCTTAACTAGGAAAGAGACCCAGTACTTC; D: NA; V: TRBV7-2; size: NA; J: TRBJ2-5; length: 13
CDR3: CASSFAGGPINEQFF; DNA: TGTGCCAGCAGCTTTGCGGGAGGGCCGATCAATGAGCAGTTCTTC; D: TRBD2; V: TRBV7-2; size: once; J: TRBJ2-1; length: 15
CDR3: CASSVALGVEKLFF; DNA: TGTGCCAGCAGCGTAGCTCTCGGAGTTGAAAAACTGTTTTTT; D: NA; V: TRBV9; size: NA; J: TRBJ1-4; length: 14
CDR3: CAWSVKGSYEQYF; DNA: TGTGCCTGGAGTGTAAAGGGGTCCTACGAGCAGTACTTC; D: NA; V: TRBV30; size: few; J: TRBJ2-7; length: 13
CDR3: CAIREGLATDTQYF; DNA: TGTGCCATCAGGGAAGGACTAGCGACAGATACGCAGTATTTT; D: TRBD2; V: TRBV10-3; size: NA; J: TRBJ2-3; length: 14
CDR3: CASSLVAGTEAFF; DNA: TGTGCCAGCAGCTTAGTGGCGGGTACTGAAGCTTTCTTT; D: NA; V: TRBV7-9; size: few; J: TRBJ1-1; length: 13
CDR3: CATLLRNAAFF; DNA: TGTGCCACCCTCCTGAGGAATGCAGCTTTCTTT; D: NA; V: TRBV6-4; size: NA; J: TRBJ1-1; length: 11
CDR3: CASSQSGGLHTEAFF; DNA: TGCGCCAGCAGTCAATCAGGGGGCTTGCACACTGAAGCTTTCTTT; D: TRBD1; V: TRBV23-1; size: NA; J: TRBJ1-1; length: 15
CDR3: CASSPRGHALYEQYF; DNA: TGTGCCAGCAGCCCCAGGGGGCACGCGCTCTACGAGCAGTACTTC; D: TRBD1; V: TRBV11-2; size: NA; J: TRBJ2-7; length: 15
CDR3: CASRKGTGQYF; DNA: TGTGCCAGCAGGAAGGGCACGGGACAGTACTTC; D: NA; V: TRBV6-1; size: NA; J: TRBJ2-7; length: 11
CDR3: CASSLARSTAGELFF; DNA: TGTGCCAGCAGCTTAGCTAGGTCCACCGCCGGGGAGCTGTTTTTT; D: NA; V: TRBV11-2; size: NA; J: TRBJ2-2; length: 15
CDR3: CASSPGPQSYGYTF; DNA: TGTGCCAGCAGTCCTGGGCCTCAGAGCTATGGCTACACCTTC; D: NA; V: TRBV6-1; size: NA; J: TRBJ1-2; length: 14
CDR3: CASSQVEGGAGANVLTF; DNA: TGCGCCAGCAGCCAAGTGGAAGGGGGTGCTGGGGCCAACGTCCTGACTTTC; D: NA; V: TRBV4-3; size: NA; J: TRBJ2-6; length: 17
CDR3: CASSTGLAGGNEQFF; DNA: TGTGCCAGCAGCACCGGACTAGCGGGGGGGAATGAGCAGTTCTTC; D: TRBD2; V: TRBV9; size: once; J: TRBJ2-1; length: 15
CDR3: CASSYARQGASNEQFF; DNA: TGCGCCAGCAGTTACGCTAGACAGGGGGCAAGCAATGAGCAGTTCTTC; D: TRBD1; V: TRBV5-1; size: NA; J: TRBJ2-1; length: 16
CDR3: CASSEETGRAEDEQFF; DNA: TGTGCCAGCAGTGAAGAGACAGGACGGGCCGAGGATGAGCAGTTCTTC; D: NA; V: TRBV6-1; size: once; J: TRBJ2-1; length: 16
CDR3: CASSPPGLSHNEQFF; DNA: TGTGCCAGCAGCCCTCCGGGACTATCCCACAATGAGCAGTTCTTC; D: TRBD2; V: TRBV6-5; size: NA; J: TRBJ2-1; length: 15
CDR3: CSVVDEKLFF; DNA: TGCAGCGTTGTAGATGAAAAACTGTTTTTT; D: NA; V: TRBV29-1; size: NA; J: TRBJ1-4; length: 10
CDR3: CASSRDPYEQYF; DNA: TGCGCCAGCAGCCGGGACCCCTACGAGCAGTACTTC; D: NA; V: TRBV10-2; size: once; J: TRBJ2-7; length: 12
CDR3: CATSRVLRADYGYTF; DNA: TGTGCCACCAGCAGAGTCCTCAGGGCCGACTATGGCTACACCTTC; D: NA; V: TRBV15; size: NA; J: TRBJ1-2; length: 15
CDR3: CAWTQGANYGYTF; DNA: TGTGCCTGGACACAGGGGGCTAACTATGGCTACACCTTC; D: TRBD1; V: TRBV30; size: few; J: TRBJ1-2; length: 13
CDR3: CASSYSRGVRSPLHF; DNA: TGTGCCAGCAGTTACTCGAGGGGGGTACGCTCACCCCTCCACTTT; D: NA; V: TRBV6-5; size: NA; J: TRBJ1-6; length: 15
CDR3: CSASSGQPQHF; DNA: TGCAGTGCAAGTAGCGGTCAGCCCCAGCATTTT; D: NA; V: TRBV20-1; size: few; J: TRBJ1-5; length: 11
CDR3: CASNQAFYGYTF; DNA: TGTGCCTCAAACCAGGCCTTCTATGGCTACACCTTC; D: NA; V: TRBV19; size: few; J: TRBJ1-2; length: 12
CDR3: CASSQDKVGALQPQHF; DNA: TGTGCCAGCAGCCAAGATAAGGTAGGGGCTCTTCAGCCCCAGCATTTT; D: NA; V: TRBV4-2; size: NA; J: TRBJ1-5; length: 16
CDR3: CAWSAGVWGEQYF; DNA: TGTGCCTGGAGTGCTGGAGTTTGGGGCGAGCAGTACTTC; D: NA; V: TRBV30; size: NA; J: TRBJ2-7; length: 13
CDR3: CASSEGQGGNQPQHF; DNA: TGTGCCAGCAGTGAAGGGCAGGGTGGCAATCAGCCCCAGCATTTT; D: NA; V: TRBV6-1; size: NA; J: TRBJ1-5; length: 15
CDR3: CAWSTQRTSGTYNEQFF; DNA: TGTGCCTGGAGTACCCAAAGGACTAGCGGGACCTACAATGAGCAGTTCTTC; D: TRBD2; V: TRBV30; size: NA; J: TRBJ2-1; length: 17